These 9 T cell receptor beta chains were sequenced from one sample in a study of PD-1 blockade in mismatch repair-deficient tumors. This table comes from immunoSEQ multiplex PCR, and its TCRdb copy is limited to in-frame clones, with some not included. The sample has about 16,000 clones; almost 85% are singletons. This sample comprised PBMCs, obtained before pembrolizumab treatment. These receptors were collected from an adult with mismatch repair-deficient cancer.

The gene calls are TRBV5-5 and TRBJ2-7, with TRBD2 matching over 12 bases. J lost 7 bases, V lost 4 bases, and 9 bases had no gene match. The CDR3 spans 15 residues. The germline gives CDR1 SGHKS, CDR2 YYEKEE (reference sequence). CDR3 residues: CASSRGLAGSGEQYF. CDR3 in DNA: TGTGCCAGCAGCCGAGGACTAGCGGGATCCGGTGAGCAGTACTTC.

This chain links TRBV27 with TRBJ2-2, with D possibly TRBD1 on 6 matching bases. CDR1 and CDR2 from the germline V gene are MNHEY and SMNVEV (reference sequence). The CDR3 runs to 13 residues. Trimming removed 6 bases from V and 5 bases from J, with 10 bases in between. The CDR3 is CASRTTGTGELFF. CDR3 nucleotides: TGTGCCAGCAGGACTACAGGGACCGGGGAGCTGTTTTTT.

The chain has TRBV9 and TRBJ2-6; 11 bases are shared with TRBD2. The V gene's germline CDR1 is SGDLS and CDR2 YYNGEE. The CDR3 runs to 18 residues. Trimming took 4 bases from V and 0 from J; bases not matched to a gene: 6. The CDR3 sequence: CASSSGLAVLSGANVLTF. The CDR3 DNA reads TGTGCCAGCAGCTCGGGACTAGCGGTTCTCTCTGGGGCCAACGTCCTGACTTTC.

The rearrangement uses TRBV29-1 and TRBJ2-3, with D perhaps TRBD2 (6 bases). Germline V gene data show CDR1 as SQVTM and CDR2 as ANQGSEA. This CDR3 is 15 amino acids long. V lost 5 bases to trimming and J lost 6 bases, with 21 bases between them. CDR3 residues: CSVLGGGGPGDTQYF. CDR3 sequence (DNA): TGCAGCGTTTTAGGAGGCGGAGGGCCAGGGGATACGCAGTATTTT.

The chain is built from TRBV19 and TRBJ2-1, with 9 nucleotides matching TRBD1. This CDR3 has 14 amino acids. Losses at the gene ends were 7 bases for V and 8 bases for J; bases not matched to a gene: 9. CDR1 is LNHDA and CDR2 is SQIVND in the germline V gene (reference sequence). Written as DNA, the CDR3 is TGTGCCAGTATGGAACAGGGGGCGATGGATGAGCAGTTCTTC. Its protein product is CASMEQGAMDEQFF.

The chain carries TRBV5-1 and TRBJ2-3; no clear D. Germline CDR1 is SGHRS and CDR2 is YFSETQ. The CDR3 contains 16 residues. The V and J ends lost 6 bases and 2 bases respectively, with 19 bases between them. The DNA for the CDR3 is TGCGCCAGCAAGGTTTCAAGCTTATCCGACACAGATACGCAGTATTTT. Its protein product is CASKVSSLSDTDTQYF.

The gene calls are TRBV19 and TRBJ2-7; D is possibly TRBD1 (6 bases). Germline values: CDR1 LNHDA, CDR2 SQIVND (reference sequence). V lost 1 base and J 5 bases, leaving 15 bases between the germline ends. The CDR3 contains 15 residues. The CDR3 DNA reads as TGTGCCAGTAGTATAGCCGGTCCACAGGGCCACGAGCAGTACTTC. Its protein product is CASSIAGPQGHEQYF.

This rearrangement joins TRBV12-5 to TRBJ1-1; 12 bases align to TRBD1. CDR1 and CDR2 from the germline V gene are LGHNT and FRNRAP. V was clipped by 4 bases and J by 6 bases; unmatched bases: 6. This CDR3 has 15 residues. The CDR3 bases are TGTGCTAGTGGTTCGCCGGGACAGGGGGCCGCTGAAGCTTTCTTT. This translates into CASGSPGQGAAEAFF. Full variable domain (missing parts from reference TRBV12-5 and TRBJ1-1): DARVTQTPRHKVTEMGQEVTMRCQPILGHNTVFWYRQTMMQGLELLAYFRNRAPLDDSGMPKDRFSAEMPDATLATLKIQPSEPRDSAVYFCASGSPGQGAAEAFFGQGTRLTVV.

The chain has TRBV20-1 and TRBJ1-2; D is unresolved. Per germline, CDR1 DFQATT and CDR2 SNEGSKA (reference sequence). This CDR3 has 11 amino acids. The V end lost 4 bases, the J end lost 8 bases, and 11 bases lay between the germline ends. The CDR3 sequence is CSANRVEGYTF. CDR3 coding DNA: TGCAGTGCTAACAGAGTGGAAGGCTACACCTTC.